The 30 T cell receptor beta chains reported below all come from one sample, sequenced in a study of shared clonotypes between healthy human individuals. The table came from immunoSEQ multiplex PCR; TCRdb's copy has only in-frame clones and leaves some out. The repertoire has approximately 640,000 clones, roughly 70% of them found once; the top ten carry approximately 1.8%. Sequenced input: memory CD4+ T cells sorted from blood. Specified subset: CD45RA-negative fraction. The receptors shown here come from a woman aged 30 to 39 in good health.

The V and J genes are TRBV29-1 and TRBJ2-3; 8 bases agree with TRBD1. This CDR3 spans 15 amino acids. The germline V gene has CDR1 SQVTM and CDR2 ANQGSEA. The V segment lost 0 bases and the J segment 3 bases; nucleotides outside the gene matches: 5. In nucleotides, the CDR3 is TGCAGCGTTGAAGAGGGGGGACAGGAGACAGATACGCAGTATTTT. Residues: CSVEEGGQETDTQYF.

This clone has more than one count but fewer than ten. The V and J genes are TRBV28 and TRBJ2-3, with 15 bases aligning to TRBD2. Germline V CDR1 and CDR2: MDHEN, SYDVKM. J lost 3 bases, V lost 5 bases, and 3 bases had no gene match. The CDR3 consists of 16 residues. CDR3 sequence (DNA): TGTGCCAGCAGTCTGGGACTAGCGGGAGGTACAGATACGCAGTATTTT. Protein: CASSLGLAGGTDTQYF. The whole variable domain, filled in from reference TRBV28 and TRBJ2-3, reads DVKVTQSSRYLVKRTGEKVFLECVQDMDHENMFWYRQDPGLGLRLIYFSYDVKMKEKGDIPEGYSVSREKKERFSLILESASTNQTSMYLCASSLGLAGGTDTQYFGPGTRLTVL.

J is TRBJ1-1 and V is TRBV27; 7 bases align to TRBD1. CDR1 and CDR2 (germline): MNHEY, SMNVEV (reference sequence). The CDR3 contains 14 residues. The V gene end was trimmed by 6 bases and the J gene end by 3 bases; junction bases not matched to a gene: 7. CDR3 amino acids: CASRHDREYTEAFF. The CDR3 region has the DNA TGTGCCAGCAGACACGACAGGGAGTACACTGAAGCTTTCTTT.

This clone was seen once. The V and J genes are TRBV2 and TRBJ1-1; no reliable D call. The CDR3 covers 14 residues. V gave up 6 bases and J gave up 5 bases, with 16 bases separating them. In germline, CDR1 is SNHLY, CDR2 FYNNEI. The CDR3 DNA sequence: TGTGCCAGCAGGGCAACCGGTTCGAGTACTGAAGCTTTCTTT. This encodes CASRATGSSTEAFF.

The chain couples TRBV7-9 to TRBJ2-7, with 7 nucleotides matching TRBD1. Per the germline V gene, CDR1 is SEHNR and CDR2 is FQNEAQ (reference sequence). This CDR3 spans 15 amino acids. The V gene end was trimmed by 6 bases and the J gene end by 6 bases; junction bases not matched to a gene: 14. CDR3 sequence (DNA): TGTGCCAGCAGTTCGTCCGGGACAGACATACGCGAGCAGTACTTC. Its translation: CASSSSGTDIREQYF.

The chain links TRBV6-6 to TRBJ2-7, with a possible D match to TRBD2 (6 bases). The CDR3 length is 14 residues. V was trimmed by 5 bases and J by 3 bases, leaving 14 bases between them. Looked up from germline, CDR1 is MNHNY and CDR2 is SVGAGI (reference sequence). CDR3: CASSTGTLFYEQYF. The CDR3 DNA reads TGTGCCAGCAGTACCGGGACTTTATTCTACGAGCAGTACTTC.

The chain links TRBV18 to TRBJ2-5; D may match TRBD1 or TRBD2 (6 bases each). Looked up from germline, CDR1 is KGHSH and CDR2 is LQKENI. The CDR3 covers 17 residues. Trimming shortened V by 1 base and J by 7 bases, and 22 bases separated the two germline ends. The CDR3 protein is CASSPRSAGSRTVTQYF. The CDR3 bases are TGTGCCAGCTCACCACGTTCGGCGGGATCCAGGACAGTGACCCAGTACTTC.

This clone has only a few counts. This chain uses TRBV20-1 with TRBJ2-7; 14 bases agree with TRBD2. CDR3 length: 11 residues. V was pared by 5 bases and J by 12 bases, with 3 bases of the junction left unmatched. The germline V gene has CDR1 DFQATT and CDR2 SNEGSKA (reference sequence). The chain's CDR3 is CSASGLAGAYF. The DNA of the CDR3 is TGCAGTGCTTCGGGACTAGCGGGAGCGTACTTC.

This clone appeared a few times. The chain recombines TRBV27 with TRBJ2-3; 7 bases align to TRBD1. This CDR3 has 13 residues. V was pared by 8 bases and J by 3 bases, with 5 bases of the junction left unmatched. Germline assignment: CDR1 MNHEY and CDR2 SMNVEV (reference sequence). The DNA of the CDR3 is TGTGCCAGCGGTAAGGGGGCAACAGATACGCAGTATTTT. Translated, it gives CASGKGATDTQYF.

This clone was counted between two and nine times. The chain links TRBV5-4 to TRBJ2-1, with 9 bases matching TRBD1. Germline V gene data show CDR1 as SGHNT and CDR2 as YYREEE (reference sequence). V lost 3 bases to trimming and J lost 2 bases; unmatched junction nucleotides: 9. The CDR3 length is 17 residues. The CDR3 nucleotides read TGTGCCAGCAGCTCACGGACAGGGGCCCACCCCTACAATGAGCAGTTCTTC. Its protein product is CASSSRTGAHPYNEQFF.

For this clone: Distinct nucleotide sequences in the sample also encode this CDR3. The chain couples TRBV28 to TRBJ1-5, with D uncertain. Looked up from germline, CDR1 is MDHEN and CDR2 is SYDVKM. With 7 bases removed from V and 0 bases from J, the gap between germline ends came to 7 bases. This CDR3 contains 13 residues. CDR3 region: CASNLYSNQPQHF. CDR3 coding DNA: TGTGCCAGCAATTTGTATAGCAATCAGCCCCAGCATTTT.

CDR3 residues: CASTSTWGEKLFF. In DNA, the CDR3 is TGTGCCAGCACCTCCACTTGGGGGGAAAAACTGTTTTTT. The V and J genes are TRBV6-6 and TRBJ1-4; a weak D match, TRBD1 (5 bases). The CDR3 has 13 residues. Trimming removed 7 bases from V and 8 bases from J, with 14 bases in between. Germline CDR1 reads MNHNY; CDR2 reads SVGAGI (reference sequence).

This chain joins TRBV2 and TRBJ2-7; D perhaps matches TRBD2 (5 bases). The CDR3 has 12 amino acids. Germline CDR1 is SNHLY and CDR2 is FYNNEI. V lost 3 bases, J lost 8 bases, and 11 bases lay in between. The CDR3 loop is CASSDRDFKQYF. The DNA for the CDR3 is TGTGCCAGCAGTGATCGGGATTTCAAGCAGTACTTC.

The genes are TRBV5-1 and TRBJ2-1; no definite D call. The CDR3 is 16 residues long. Trimming pared 6 bases from V and 0 bases from J, leaving 16 bases between. Germline V gives CDR1 SGHRS, CDR2 YFSETQ. The CDR3 region is CASTLTPGSSYNEQFF. The CDR3 nucleotides are TGCGCCAGCACCCTCACCCCGGGTAGCTCCTACAATGAGCAGTTCTTC.

J is TRBJ2-7 and V is TRBV28; D remains unclear. Trimming left V 5 bases short and J 3 bases short, with 11 bases between. Germline-derived CDR1 and CDR2 are MDHEN and SYDVKM. The CDR3 is made up of 13 amino acids. Here the CDR3 DNA reads TGTGCCAGCAGTAGGCAGATAGTCTACGAGCAGTACTTC. It yields the protein CASSRQIVYEQYF.

The V and J genes are TRBV2 and TRBJ2-3; D perhaps matches TRBD2 (5 bases). Germline values: CDR1 SNHLY, CDR2 FYNNEI. Trimming removed 7 bases from V and 0 bases from J, with 17 bases in between. This CDR3 has 16 amino acids. CDR3 loop: CASTEQLDPSTDTQYF. CDR3 coding DNA: TGTGCCAGCACCGAACAACTAGATCCTAGCACAGATACGCAGTATTTT.

V gene TRBV6-1 combines with J gene TRBJ1-2; a weak D match, TRBD1 (5 bases). This CDR3 contains 13 residues. CDR1 MNHNS and CDR2 SASEGT come from the germline V gene. Trimming cost V 3 bases and J 1 base, with 6 bases left between them. The CDR3 bases are TGTGCCAGCAGTGAGGGGCTTAACTATGGCTACACCTTC. This gives the protein CASSEGLNYGYTF.

The chain recombines TRBV6-1 with TRBJ2-1; D is unclear. The V and J ends lost 0 bases and 3 bases respectively, with 9 bases between them. The CDR3 extends over 15 amino acids. CDR1 and CDR2 (germline): MNHNS, SASEGT. The CDR3 DNA is TGTGCCAGCAGTGAAGCGAAAGGGATCTACAATGAGCAGTTCTTC. Protein sequence: CASSEAKGIYNEQFF.

This chain connects TRBV19 to TRBJ1-1; D gene unclear. Trimming removed 2 bases from V and 5 bases from J, with 12 bases in between. There are 14 residues in the CDR3. Germline V CDR1 and CDR2: LNHDA, SQIVND (reference sequence). The CDR3 bases are TGTGCCAGTAGTATACGAGGGAGCGCGACTGAAGCTTTCTTT. Amino acids: CASSIRGSATEAFF. The variable domain in full, completed from reference TRBV19 and TRBJ1-1, reads DGGITQSPKYLFRKEGQNVTLSCEQNLNHDAMYWYRQDPGQGLRLIYYSQIVNDFQKGDIAEGYSVSREKKESFPLTVTSAQKNPTAFYLCASSIRGSATEAFFGQGTRLTVV.

This clone turned up a few times. The chain recombines TRBV6-6 with TRBJ1-5; D may be TRBD1 (5 bases). The CDR3 contains 15 residues. The V end was cut by 0 bases, the J end by 8 bases, with 14 bases between. CDR1 is MNHNY and CDR2 is SVGAGI in the germline V gene (reference sequence). CDR3 nucleotide sequence: TGTGCCAGCAGTTACTCTGGGGGAGGGTTTGAGCCCCAGCATTTT. Residues: CASSYSGGGFEPQHF.

V is TRBV7-9 and J is TRBJ1-2; 9 nucleotides agree with TRBD1. The CDR3 is 16 residues long. The V segment lost 5 bases and the J segment 3 bases; nucleotides outside the gene matches: 10. CDR1 is SEHNR and CDR2 is FQNEAQ in the germline V gene (reference sequence). The CDR3 reads CASSTRTGAVDYGYTF. CDR3 bases: TGTGCCAGCAGCACCCGGACAGGGGCCGTGGACTATGGCTACACCTTC.

J is TRBJ2-7 and V is TRBV6-1; D is undetermined. V was cut by 1 base and J by 2 bases, with 9 bases left in between. This CDR3 comprises 14 residues. In germline, CDR1 is MNHNS, CDR2 SASEGT. This CDR3 is CASSEVQAAYEQYF. In DNA form, the CDR3 reads TGTGCCAGCAGTGAAGTCCAGGCGGCCTACGAGCAGTACTTC.

The sample holds one count of this clone. The chain is built from TRBV19 and TRBJ1-1; perhaps TRBD1 as D (5 bases). Germline V gene sequence: CDR1 LNHDA, CDR2 SQIVND (reference sequence). The CDR3 runs to 16 residues. V lost 0 bases and J lost 7, with 18 bases in between. The DNA of the CDR3 is TGTGCCAGTAGTATAGATGGCCCACAGGAAGAGGGTGAAGCTTTCTTT. Translating it yields CASSIDGPQEEGEAFF.

The genes are TRBV28 and TRBJ1-2; a weak D match, TRBD1 (6 bases). V dropped 5 bases and J dropped 0 bases, with 10 bases sitting between them. Per germline, CDR1 MDHEN and CDR2 SYDVKM. This CDR3 region has 14 residues. CDR3 loop: CASSVGTPNYGYTF. Here the CDR3 DNA reads TGTGCCAGCAGTGTCGGGACACCTAACTATGGCTACACCTTC.

This clone was detected a few times. This rearrangement joins TRBV25-1 to TRBJ1-2; no clear D gene. The germline V gene has CDR1 MGHDK and CDR2 SYGVNS. The V and J ends lost 4 bases and 7 bases respectively, with 19 bases between them. The length of the CDR3 is 15 residues. In DNA form, the CDR3 reads TGTGCCAGCAGTGTCACTGCGGTGGAGCAGATTGGCTACACCTTC. Protein sequence: CASSVTAVEQIGYTF.

This clone occurred once. The J gene is TRBJ2-5, the V gene TRBV13; the D gene is possibly TRBD2 (5 bases). Per the germline V gene, CDR1 is PRHDT and CDR2 is FYEKMQ (reference sequence). V was trimmed by 5 bases and J by 4 bases, leaving 14 bases between them. The CDR3 is made up of 14 amino acids. In DNA form, the CDR3 reads TGTGCCAGCAGCGACTTACGGGGTACAGAGACCCAGTACTTC. Translating gives CASSDLRGTETQYF.

Many counts were recorded for this clone. The chain joins TRBV6-4 to TRBJ2-7; D is possibly TRBD2 (6 bases). The CDR3 runs 15 residues. Trimming removed 6 bases from V and 4 bases from J, with 19 bases in between. The germline V gene has CDR1 MRHNA and CDR2 SNTAGT. The CDR3 nucleotides read TGTGCCAGCAGAATACCGGGACTGCTCAGATACGAGCAGTACTTC. It yields the protein CASRIPGLLRYEQYF.

The chain is built from TRBV6-6 and TRBJ2-3; tentatively, D is TRBD1 (5 bases). CDR1 is MNHNY, CDR2 SVGAGI, per germline (reference sequence). The V end lost 7 bases, the J end lost 1 base, and 12 bases lay between the germline ends. This CDR3 has 14 residues. In DNA form, the CDR3 reads TGTGCCAGCAAATGGGGCTCGCGCACAGATACGCAGTATTTT. It encodes CASKWGSRTDTQYF.

This rearrangement joins TRBV27 to TRBJ2-7; 7 bases agree with TRBD2. The CDR3 contains 14 residues. With 2 bases clipped from V and 5 bases from J, the junction kept 6 bases outside the gene matches. The V gene's germline CDR1 is MNHEY and CDR2 SMNVEV (reference sequence). CDR3 region: CASSLGSGKNEQYF. CDR3 coding DNA: TGTGCCAGCAGTTTAGGGAGCGGGAAGAACGAGCAGTACTTC.

With respect to this clone: The same CDR3 is also encoded by other DNA sequences in this sample. The gene calls are TRBV19 and TRBJ1-4; D call uncertain. The V end lost 3 bases, the J end lost 0 bases, and 5 bases lay between the germline ends. This CDR3 has 14 residues. From germline, CDR1 is LNHDA and CDR2 SQIVND (reference sequence). The CDR3 region is CASSISATNEKLFF. DNA of the CDR3: TGTGCCAGTAGTATCAGTGCAACTAATGAAAAACTGTTTTTT.